These T cell receptor beta chains were read from a single sample in a study of blood T cell repertoires in COVID-19. Generated by immunoSEQ multiplex PCR, the TCRdb table keeps only in-frame clones and is missing some. The sample yields roughly 150,000 clones, approximately 91% seen once. The source material was peripheral blood. The receptors derive from a young man with acute or convalescent COVID-19. CDR3s include the opening cysteine and the closing phenylalanine or tryptophan. A D gene is named only where the DNA matches it firmly. The size entry is marked missing in some rows and otherwise reads once, few, many or a size class.

d_call: TRBD1
v_call: TRBV10-2
j_call: TRBJ1-3
clone_size: -
cdr3_nt: TGCGCCAGCAGTAACAGGGGATCAGGAAACACCATATATTTT
cdr3_aa: CASSNRGSGNTIYF

d_call: -
v_call: TRBV21-1
j_call: TRBJ1-2
clone_size: few
cdr3_nt: TGTGCCAGCAGCAAAGAAGGTAATGGCAGGGAGGATGGCTACACCTTC
cdr3_aa: CASSKEGNGREDGYTF

d_call: -
v_call: TRBV6-2/TRBV6-3
j_call: TRBJ1-2
clone_size: -
cdr3_nt: TGTGCCAGCAGTCATAGGGGGGGGCCCGGCGGCTACACCTTC
cdr3_aa: CASSHRGGPGGYTF

d_call: -
v_call: TRBV20-1
j_call: TRBJ1-1
clone_size: -
cdr3_nt: TGCAGTGCTAGAACGGGGACTGAAGCTTTCTTT
cdr3_aa: CSARTGTEAFF

d_call: -
v_call: TRBV27
j_call: TRBJ1-1
clone_size: -
cdr3_nt: TGTGCCAGCAGGGAACAGAGTTTGAACACTGAAGCTTTCTTT
cdr3_aa: CASREQSLNTEAFF

d_call: -
v_call: TRBV5-1
j_call: TRBJ1-1
clone_size: few
cdr3_nt: TGCGCCAGCAGCTTTGGGGTCCTTAGCGCTGAAGCTTTCTTT
cdr3_aa: CASSFGVLSAEAFF

d_call: TRBD1
v_call: TRBV27
j_call: TRBJ1-5
clone_size: -
cdr3_nt: TGTGCCAGCGGTGCCGGGACAGGGGGCAATCAGCCCCAGCATTTT
cdr3_aa: CASGAGTGGNQPQHF

d_call: -
v_call: TRBV12-3/TRBV12-4
j_call: TRBJ1-5
clone_size: -
cdr3_nt: TGTGCCAGCAGATATAGCAATCAGCCCCAGCATTTT
cdr3_aa: CASRYSNQPQHF

d_call: -
v_call: TRBV18
j_call: TRBJ1-5
clone_size: -
cdr3_nt: TGTGCCAGCTCACCAGTAGCAGACGGGATCAATCAGCCCCAGCATTTT
cdr3_aa: CASSPVADGINQPQHF

d_call: -
v_call: TRBV13
j_call: TRBJ2-1
clone_size: -
cdr3_nt: TGTGCCAGCAGAATACGGGGGGCAGGATACAATGAGCAGTTCTTC
cdr3_aa: CASRIRGAGYNEQFF

d_call: TRBD1
v_call: TRBV7-6
j_call: TRBJ1-3
clone_size: -
cdr3_nt: TGTGCCAGCAGCTCTACACCCTGGGACAGGAGGAACACCATATATTTT
cdr3_aa: CASSSTPWDRRNTIYF

d_call: -
v_call: TRBV18
j_call: TRBJ1-3
clone_size: -
cdr3_nt: TGTGCCAGCTCCCGTCGGGGGGCGGGAAACACCATATATTTT
cdr3_aa: CASSRRGAGNTIYF

d_call: TRBD1
v_call: TRBV18
j_call: TRBJ1-4
clone_size: once
cdr3_nt: TGTGCCAGCTCACCCCGACAGGGAGATGAAAAACTGTTTTTT
cdr3_aa: CASSPRQGDEKLFF

d_call: TRBD1
v_call: TRBV24-1
j_call: TRBJ2-2
clone_size: -
cdr3_nt: TGTGCCACCAGTGTTCCGGGACAGGGGGTAACCGGGGAGCTGTTTTTT
cdr3_aa: CATSVPGQGVTGELFF

d_call: TRBD1
v_call: TRBV19
j_call: TRBJ1-1
clone_size: -
cdr3_nt: TGTGCCAGTAGCACACAGGGGGCGGGCACTGAAGCTTTCTTT
cdr3_aa: CASSTQGAGTEAFF

d_call: TRBD1
v_call: TRBV19
j_call: TRBJ1-4
clone_size: -
cdr3_nt: TGTGCCAGTAGTACCGCCAGGGGGCACAGAGATGAAAAACTGTTTTTT
cdr3_aa: CASSTARGHRDEKLFF

d_call: -
v_call: TRBV13
j_call: TRBJ2-1
clone_size: -
cdr3_nt: TGTGCCAGCAGCTTGAGGGAGTCGAATGAGCAGTTCTTC
cdr3_aa: CASSLRESNEQFF

d_call: TRBD1
v_call: TRBV7-6
j_call: TRBJ1-6
clone_size: -
cdr3_nt: TGTGCCAGCAGCTTCGACGCGGGACAGTATAATTCACCCCTCCACTTT
cdr3_aa: CASSFDAGQYNSPLHF

d_call: TRBD1
v_call: TRBV7-6
j_call: TRBJ1-5
clone_size: -
cdr3_nt: TGTGCCAGCACCGCTCGTGGGACAGGGTCATTTATATGGCCCCAGCATTTT
cdr3_aa: CASTARGTGSFIWPQHF

d_call: -
v_call: TRBV7-9
j_call: TRBJ1-4
clone_size: -
cdr3_nt: TGTGCCAGCAGCCGAGACTACAAGGAAAAACTGTTTTTT
cdr3_aa: CASSRDYKEKLFF

d_call: -
v_call: TRBV19
j_call: TRBJ1-3
clone_size: once
cdr3_nt: TGTGCCAGTAGTATGGCAGGCCACCTCTCTGGAAACACCATATATTTT
cdr3_aa: CASSMAGHLSGNTIYF

d_call: TRBD1
v_call: TRBV6-5
j_call: TRBJ1-1
clone_size: -
cdr3_nt: TGTGCCAGCAGTTACTGGGACAGAAACACTGAAGCTTTCTTT
cdr3_aa: CASSYWDRNTEAFF

d_call: TRBD2
v_call: TRBV11-3
j_call: TRBJ2-2
clone_size: once
cdr3_nt: TGTGCCAGCAGCCATCCTAGCGGAATGAACACCGGGGAGCTGTTTTTT
cdr3_aa: CASSHPSGMNTGELFF

d_call: TRBD1
v_call: TRBV3-1/TRBV3-2
j_call: TRBJ1-5
clone_size: -
cdr3_nt: TGTGCCAGCAGCCACGGGACAGGGACAAATAGCAATCAGCCCCAGCATTTT
cdr3_aa: CASSHGTGTNSNQPQHF

d_call: TRBD2
v_call: TRBV4-1
j_call: TRBJ2-1
clone_size: -
cdr3_nt: TGCGCCAGCAGCCGCCAGACTAGCGAAGGGTTCAGATCCTACAATGAGCAGTTCTTC
cdr3_aa: CASSRQTSEGFRSYNEQFF

d_call: -
v_call: TRBV3-1/TRBV3-2
j_call: TRBJ2-1
clone_size: -
cdr3_nt: TGTGCCAGCAGCCCTGAGCGCCCCAGAGCGAATGCCTACAATGAGCAGTTCTTC
cdr3_aa: CASSPERPRANAYNEQFF

d_call: TRBD1
v_call: TRBV27
j_call: TRBJ1-2
clone_size: -
cdr3_nt: TGTGCCAGCAGTCCCTCTCCTCCCGGGACAGTACGCTATGGCTACACCTTC
cdr3_aa: CASSPSPPGTVRYGYTF

d_call: -
v_call: TRBV7-9
j_call: TRBJ1-6
clone_size: -
cdr3_nt: TGTGCCAGCAGCCCCCGAACAGGGCTGAGGTCACCCCTCCACTTT
cdr3_aa: CASSPRTGLRSPLHF